This T cell receptor beta chain was sequenced for a study of blood T cell repertoires in COVID-19. Study details: Italy, Spain and the United States were the sources of the convalescent and acute COVID-19 samples. PBMCs, B-cell-depleted T cells, or T cells were the source of the cDNA or gDNA that made up the material.

Germline loops: CDR1 KGHSH, CDR2 LQKENI. The CDR3 covers 15 residues. V dropped 0 bases and J dropped 7 bases, with 15 bases sitting between them. The authors' processing: Estimated nucleated cell counts came from reference gene primer amplification. Sequenced by immunoSEQ multiplex PCR; TCRdb stores in-frame clones only, minus some. D and trimming were read from the DNA, whereas the V and J calls and clone size are those reported in that table. The data show about 300,000 clones, roughly nine tenths seen once. Donors were grouped by their self-reported clinical history. This TCR was sampled from a woman between 45 and 60 years old who had been exposed to COVID-19. This chain uses TRBV18 with TRBJ1-2; D not resolved. Material: PBMCs or T cells enriched from blood (not recorded which). The CDR3 DNA reads as TGTGCCAGCTCACCACCGAGTACCGGGATGGGTGGCTACACCTTC. This translates into CASSPPSTGMGGYTF.